The T cell receptor (beta chain) under discussion was sequenced for a study of neurological immune-mediated disorders. The time point: longitudinal time-point 3. This clonotype was counted many times. The cDNA came from 5'RACE, which used 10-nucleotide random UMIs. Whenever a sequencing run was performed, it yielded over 190 million TCR-beta sequences from 15-18 subjects. TCRdb passed the 5' RACE reads through MiXCR, listing each CDR3 protein once. The table lists fewer than 55,000 distinct CDR3 sequences, roughly 12% of them singletons, with 9% in the top ten. The TCR was taken from a male donor with HTLV-1-associated myelopathy (HAM/TSP). The sample comprised PBMCs.

This chain's CDR3 is CASSLRGGNGYTF. DNA for the CDR3: TGTGCCAGCAGCTTAAGAGGGGGCAATGGCTACACCTTC. The rearrangement uses TRBV7-3 and TRBJ1-2, with 7 bases lining up with TRBD1. The trim removed 1 base at V and 6 bases at J, leaving 2 bases unmatched. Germline loops: CDR1 SGHTA, CDR2 FQGTGA. The CDR3 is 13 amino acids.